One and the same sample provided the 20 T cell receptor beta chains below, sequenced in a study of sequential checkpoint blockade in melanoma. The treatment is: randomized to nivolumab then ipilimumab (arm A) or the reverse (arm B). Assay used: immunoSEQ multiplex PCR; TCRdb lists only in-frame clones, some missing. Found here are fewer than 7,000 clones, roughly 50% of them singletons; the top ten hold about two fifths. This specimen consisted of CD8+ T cells sorted from blood (inferred from file names), obtained from a patient given nivolumab and ipilimumab in sequence. The source is a human donor with melanoma.

The V and J genes are TRBV7-9 and TRBJ1-6, with D perhaps TRBD1 (6 bases). V lost 4 bases and J lost 10, with 17 bases in between. CDR1 is SEHNR, CDR2 FQNEAQ, per germline (reference sequence). This CDR3 is 15 amino acids long. CDR3 sequence reads: CASSSPGQRGSPLHF. DNA of the CDR3: TGTGCCAGCAGCTCGCCGGGACAAAGGGGATCACCCCTCCACTTT.

V gene TRBV10-3 combines with J gene TRBJ2-5; D gene ambiguous. The CDR3 is 13 residues long. Germline V CDR1 and CDR2: ENHRY, SYGVKD. Trimming pared 0 bases from V and 5 bases from J, leaving 7 bases between. In DNA form, the CDR3 reads TGTGCCATCAGTGAGTCCACGAGGGAGACCCAGTACTTC. Translation: CAISESTRETQYF.

The J gene is TRBJ2-2, the V gene TRBV4-3; a weak D match, TRBD2 (5 bases). Germline CDR1 reads LGHNA; CDR2 reads YSLEER. This CDR3 has 14 residues. Trimming stripped 3 bases from V and 4 bases from J, with 9 bases between. In nucleotides, the CDR3 is TGCGCCAGCAGCCATAGACGGGGCACCGGGGAGCTGTTTTTT. Encoded protein: CASSHRRGTGELFF.

This clone turned up a few times. Written as DNA, the CDR3 is TGTGCCAGTAGTGCACACGCTCCTCCTACTGAAGCTTTCTTT. Translated: CASSAHAPPTEAFF. This chain joins TRBV19 and TRBJ1-1; D is uncertain. The germline V and J ends were trimmed by 5 bases and 5 bases, with 15 bases remaining between them. In germline, CDR1 is LNHDA, CDR2 SQIVND (reference sequence). The CDR3 spans 14 residues. The variable domain in full, with the rest retrieved from reference TRBV19 and TRBJ1-1, is DGGITQSPKYLFRKEGQNVTLSCEQNLNHDAMYWYRQDPGQGLRLIYYSQIVNDFQKGDIAEGYSVSREKKESFPLTVTSAQKNPTAFYLCASSAHAPPTEAFFGQGTRLTVV.

The V call is TRBV9, the J call TRBJ1-5, with 7 bases fitting TRBD1. Trimming removed 3 bases from V and 4 bases from J; junction bases left unmatched: 7. This CDR3 comprises 15 residues. The germline V gene encodes CDR1 SGDLS and CDR2 YYNGEE. CDR3 bases: TGTGCCAGCAGCGCGTACGGGACAGCTAATCAGCCCCAGCATTTT. Protein: CASSAYGTANQPQHF.

V and J are TRBV7-2 and TRBJ2-3; 7 nucleotides align to TRBD1. CDR1 is SGHTA and CDR2 is FQGNSA in the germline V gene. The CDR3 sequence is 15 residues long. With 5 bases clipped from V and 0 bases from J, the junction kept 5 bases outside the gene matches. The CDR3 DNA reads as TGTGCCAGCAGCCTAGGGACAGCAAGCACAGATACGCAGTATTTT. Amino acid sequence: CASSLGTASTDTQYF.

This chain connects TRBV10-2 to TRBJ2-7; D is possibly TRBD1 (6 bases). With 6 bases removed from V and 1 base from J, the gap between germline ends came to 10 bases. CDR3 length: 13 amino acids. Germline values: CDR1 WSHSY, CDR2 SAAADI. The CDR3 region has the DNA TGCGCCAGCAGGACTACAGGGTCCTACGAGCAGTACTTC. Translated, it gives CASRTTGSYEQYF.

This clone was observed a handful of times. The chain couples TRBV7-9 to TRBJ2-7; 8 positions match TRBD1. The CDR3 is made up of 15 amino acids. The V gene end was trimmed by 2 bases and the J gene end by 5 bases; junction bases not matched to a gene: 8. In germline, CDR1 is SEHNR, CDR2 FQNEAQ (reference sequence). For the CDR3, the DNA is TGTGCCAGCAGCTTACCGGGACAGGTCAAGAACGAGCAGTACTTC. Its protein product is CASSLPGQVKNEQYF.

As to this clone: A read error may produce the germline difference seen at one junction end. This chain connects TRBV19 to TRBJ1-2; D unresolved. The CDR3 contains 13 residues. Germline CDR1 reads LNHDA; CDR2 reads SQIVND (reference sequence). CDR3 sequence (DNA): TGTGCCAGTAGTATTGCTACTAACTATGGCCACACCTTC. Residues: CASSIATNYGHTF.

This sequence joins TRBV10-3 and TRBJ2-2; 12 bases align to TRBD2. The CDR3 runs 20 residues. V was pared by 1 base and J by 0 bases, with 9 bases of the junction left unmatched. Germline V gene data show CDR1 as ENHRY and CDR2 as SYGVKD. In DNA form, the CDR3 reads TGTGCCATCAGTGAGTTAATGACTAGCGGGGGCCCTCCGAACACCGGGGAGCTGTTTTTT. Protein sequence: CAISELMTSGGPPNTGELFF.

A few counts support this clone. The chain recombines TRBV5-5 with TRBJ2-5, with TRBD2 identical over 12 bases. From germline, CDR1 is SGHKS and CDR2 YYEKEE (reference sequence). The length of the CDR3 is 16 residues. After removal of 0 bases from V and 5 bases from J, the junction contained 5 bases not matched to a gene. The CDR3 nucleotides are TGTGCCAGCAGCTTGGAACTAGCGGGGGGCAGGGAGACCCAGTACTTC. Translating gives CASSLELAGGRETQYF. The variable domain in full, completed from reference TRBV5-5 and TRBJ2-5, reads DAGVTQSPTHLIKTRGQQVTLRCSPISGHKSVSWYQQVLGQGPQFIFQYYEKEERGRGNFPDRFSARQFPNYSSELNVNALLLGDSALYLCASSLELAGGRETQYFGPGTRLLVL.

The gene calls are TRBV11-2 and TRBJ1-6, with D perhaps matching TRBD1 (6 bases). The V and J ends lost 5 bases and 13 bases respectively, with 15 bases between them. This CDR3 has 13 amino acids. CDR1 is SGHAT and CDR2 is FQNNGV in the germline V gene. Here the CDR3 DNA reads TGTGCCAGCAGCCTGACAGGTTTTAGGCCCCTCCACTTT. Translation gives CASSLTGFRPLHF.

This clone occurred a few times. The chain has TRBV5-6 and TRBJ2-7, with 10 bases that match TRBD1. The V segment lost 4 bases and the J segment 4 bases; nucleotides outside the gene matches: 8. In germline, CDR1 is SGHDT, CDR2 YYEEEE. The CDR3 has 15 residues. Here the CDR3 reads CASSRDGTGDYEQYF. The CDR3 DNA follows: TGTGCCAGCAGCCGGGACGGGACAGGGGATTACGAGCAGTACTTC.

The chain couples TRBV19 to TRBJ2-2, with 8 bases identical to TRBD1. The V segment lost 4 bases and the J segment 7 bases; nucleotides outside the gene matches: 14. The CDR3 has 17 amino acids. Germline CDR1 reads LNHDA; CDR2 reads SQIVND (reference sequence). For the CDR3, the DNA is TGTGCCAGTAGTAATGAGCTTGCGACAGGGGTTGTCGGGGAGCTGTTTTTT. This translates into CASSNELATGVVGELFF. The full variable domain, with the rest looked up from reference TRBV19 and TRBJ2-2, is DGGITQSPKYLFRKEGQNVTLSCEQNLNHDAMYWYRQDPGQGLRLIYYSQIVNDFQKGDIAEGYSVSREKKESFPLTVTSAQKNPTAFYLCASSNELATGVVGELFFGEGSRLTVL.

CDR3 protein: CAYVAGGHRMNTEAFF. CDR3 coding DNA: TGTGCCTACGTGGCGGGGGGTCATCGAATGAACACTGAAGCTTTCTTT. The rearrangement uses TRBV30 and TRBJ1-1; a weak D match, TRBD1 (5 bases). CDR3 length equals 16 residues. Germline assignment: CDR1 GTSNPN and CDR2 SVGIG (reference sequence). The V end lost 7 bases, the J end lost 0 bases, and 21 bases lay between the germline ends.

The V call is TRBV27, the J call TRBJ2-5; 8 nucleotides agree with TRBD1. The CDR3 spans 15 residues. Germline V gene sequence: CDR1 MNHEY, CDR2 SMNVEV (reference sequence). V was clipped by 5 bases and J by 1 base; unmatched bases: 6. CDR3 amino acids: CASSPGTGFQETQYF. Written as DNA, the CDR3 is TGTGCCAGCAGTCCCGGGACAGGCTTCCAAGAGACCCAGTACTTC.

On this clone itself: The sample holds other DNA sequences that translate to the same CDR3. V usage is TRBV5-6 and J usage is TRBJ2-5; D is perhaps TRBD1 (6 bases). Trimming stripped 0 bases from V and 5 bases from J, with 11 bases between. The CDR3 has 14 amino acids. CDR1 is SGHDT, CDR2 YYEEEE, per germline. CDR3 sequence (DNA): TGTGCCAGCAGCTTGGGCAGGGGATACGAGACCCAGTACTTC. Encoded protein: CASSLGRGYETQYF.

The genes are TRBV6-7 and TRBJ1-4; D is possibly TRBD1 (5 bases). TRBV6-7 is an ORF, and what it does is uncertain. The CDR3 runs 14 residues. The V end was cut by 10 bases, the J end by 4 bases, with 16 bases between. This CDR3 reads CATPLWGDNEKLFF. CDR3 in DNA: TGTGCCACCCCTTTGTGGGGGGATAATGAAAAACTGTTTTTT.

This rearrangement joins TRBV7-2 to TRBJ2-7; TRBD1 aligns across 8 bases. V lost 1 base, J lost 4 bases, and 3 bases stayed unmatched. The CDR3 contains 14 residues. Germline CDR1 SGHTA, CDR2 FQGNSA. This CDR3 reads CASSLGDRPYEQYF. CDR3 nucleotide sequence: TGTGCCAGCAGCTTAGGGGACAGGCCTTACGAGCAGTACTTC.

V and J are TRBV4-3 and TRBJ2-3, with 10 bases lining up with TRBD2. The V gene end was trimmed by 1 base and the J gene end by 4 bases; junction bases not matched to a gene: 8. CDR1 is LGHNA and CDR2 is YSLEER in the germline V gene. The CDR3 length is 17 residues. The CDR3 DNA sequence: TGCGCCAGCAGCCAAGGGGAAGCGGGGGGGCTTTCAGATACGCAGTATTTT. Amino acids: CASSQGEAGGLSDTQYF.